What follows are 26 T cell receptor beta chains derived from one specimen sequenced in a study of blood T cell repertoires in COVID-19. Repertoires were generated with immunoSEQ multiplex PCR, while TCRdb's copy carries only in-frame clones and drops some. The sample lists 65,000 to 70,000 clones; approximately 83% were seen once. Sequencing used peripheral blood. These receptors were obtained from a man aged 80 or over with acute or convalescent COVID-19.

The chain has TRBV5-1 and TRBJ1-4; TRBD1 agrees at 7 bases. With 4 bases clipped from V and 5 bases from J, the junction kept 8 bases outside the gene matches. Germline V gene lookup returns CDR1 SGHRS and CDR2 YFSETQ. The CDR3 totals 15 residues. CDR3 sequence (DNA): TGCGCCAGCAGCCTGGGCGGGACAGTGAATGAAAAACTGTTTTTT. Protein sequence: CASSLGGTVNEKLFF.

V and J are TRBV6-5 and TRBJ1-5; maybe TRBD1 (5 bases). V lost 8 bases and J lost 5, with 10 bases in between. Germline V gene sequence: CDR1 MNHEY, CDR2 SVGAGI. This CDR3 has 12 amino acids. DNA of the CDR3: TGTGCCAGCGGCAGGGTGGATCAGCCCCAGCATTTT. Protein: CASGRVDQPQHF.

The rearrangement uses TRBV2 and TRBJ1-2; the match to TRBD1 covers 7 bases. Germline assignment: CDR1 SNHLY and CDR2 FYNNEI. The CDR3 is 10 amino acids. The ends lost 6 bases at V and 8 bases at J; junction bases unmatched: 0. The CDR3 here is CASRQGGYTF. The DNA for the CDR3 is TGTGCCAGCAGACAGGGGGGCTACACCTTC.

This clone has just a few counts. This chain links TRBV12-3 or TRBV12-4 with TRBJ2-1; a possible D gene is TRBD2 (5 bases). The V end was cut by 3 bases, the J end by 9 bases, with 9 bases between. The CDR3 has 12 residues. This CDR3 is CASSFAGSEQFF. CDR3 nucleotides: TGTGCCAGCAGTTTTGCTGGGAGTGAGCAGTTCTTC.

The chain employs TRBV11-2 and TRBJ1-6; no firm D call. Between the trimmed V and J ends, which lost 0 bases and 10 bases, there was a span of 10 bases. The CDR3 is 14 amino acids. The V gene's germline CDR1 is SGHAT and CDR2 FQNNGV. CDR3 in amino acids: CASSLDGSWSPLHF. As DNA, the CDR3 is TGTGCCAGCAGCTTAGACGGGTCCTGGTCACCCCTCCACTTT.

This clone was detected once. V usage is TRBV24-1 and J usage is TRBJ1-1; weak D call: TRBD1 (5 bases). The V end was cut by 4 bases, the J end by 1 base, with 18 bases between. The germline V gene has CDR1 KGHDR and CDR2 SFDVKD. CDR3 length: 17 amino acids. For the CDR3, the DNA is TGTGCCACCAGTGACCTGGGGCGAAATCAGAAGAACACTGAAGCTTTCTTT. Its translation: CATSDLGRNQKNTEAFF.

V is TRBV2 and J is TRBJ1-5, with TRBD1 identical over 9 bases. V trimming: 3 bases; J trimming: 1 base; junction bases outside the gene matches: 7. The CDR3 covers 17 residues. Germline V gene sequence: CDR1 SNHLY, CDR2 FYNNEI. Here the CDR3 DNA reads TGTGCCAGCAGTGACGACGGGACAGGGAGAAGCAATCAGCCCCAGCATTTT. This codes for CASSDDGTGRSNQPQHF. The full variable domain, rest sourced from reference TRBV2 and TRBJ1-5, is EPEVTQTPSHQVTQMGQEVILRCVPISNHLYFYWYRQILGQKVEFLVSFYNNEISEKSEIFDDQFSVERPDGSNFTLKIRSTKLEDSAMYFCASSDDGTGRSNQPQHFGDGTRLSIL.

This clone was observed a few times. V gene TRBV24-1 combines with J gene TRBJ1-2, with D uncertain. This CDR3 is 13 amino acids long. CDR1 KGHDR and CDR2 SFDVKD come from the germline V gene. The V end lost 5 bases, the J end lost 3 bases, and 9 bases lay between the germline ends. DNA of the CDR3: TGTGCCACCAGTGTCGGGGTATACTATGGCTACACCTTC. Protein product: CATSVGVYYGYTF.

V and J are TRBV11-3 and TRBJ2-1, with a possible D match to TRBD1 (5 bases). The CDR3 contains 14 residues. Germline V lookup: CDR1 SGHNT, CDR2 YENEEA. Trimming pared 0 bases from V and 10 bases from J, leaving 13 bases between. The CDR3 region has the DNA TGTGCCAGCAGCTTAGAGGCCTGGGGCCTAGAGCAGTTCTTC. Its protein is CASSLEAWGLEQFF.

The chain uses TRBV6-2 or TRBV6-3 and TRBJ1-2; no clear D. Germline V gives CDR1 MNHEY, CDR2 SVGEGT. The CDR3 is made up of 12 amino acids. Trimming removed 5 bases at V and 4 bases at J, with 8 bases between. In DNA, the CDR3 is TGTGCCAGCAGTCTAGGAGCCTATGGCTACACCTTC. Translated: CASSLGAYGYTF.

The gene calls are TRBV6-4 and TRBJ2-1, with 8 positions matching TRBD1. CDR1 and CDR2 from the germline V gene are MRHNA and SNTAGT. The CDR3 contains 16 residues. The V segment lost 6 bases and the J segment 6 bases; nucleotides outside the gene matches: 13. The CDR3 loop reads CASSTLRRTGTNEQFF. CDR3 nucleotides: TGTGCCAGCAGCACCTTACGCAGGACAGGGACCAATGAGCAGTTCTTC.

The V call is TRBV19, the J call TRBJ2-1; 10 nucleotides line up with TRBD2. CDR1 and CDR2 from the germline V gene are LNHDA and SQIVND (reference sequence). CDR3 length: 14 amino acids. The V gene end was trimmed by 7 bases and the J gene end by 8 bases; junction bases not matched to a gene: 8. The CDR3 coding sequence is TGTGCCAGTACCCCTAGCGGGAGTTCCGATGAGCAGTTCTTC. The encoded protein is CASTPSGSSDEQFF. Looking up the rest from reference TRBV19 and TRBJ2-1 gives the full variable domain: DGGITQSPKYLFRKEGQNVTLSCEQNLNHDAMYWYRQDPGQGLRLIYYSQIVNDFQKGDIAEGYSVSREKKESFPLTVTSAQKNPTAFYLCASTPSGSSDEQFFGPGTRLTVL.

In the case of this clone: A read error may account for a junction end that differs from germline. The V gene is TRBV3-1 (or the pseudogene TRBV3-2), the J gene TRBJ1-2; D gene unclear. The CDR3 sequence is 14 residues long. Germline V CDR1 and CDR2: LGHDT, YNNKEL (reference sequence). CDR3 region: CASSPLRGNYGYAF. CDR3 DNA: TGTGCCAGCAGCCCCCTAAGAGGGAACTATGGCTACGCCTTC.

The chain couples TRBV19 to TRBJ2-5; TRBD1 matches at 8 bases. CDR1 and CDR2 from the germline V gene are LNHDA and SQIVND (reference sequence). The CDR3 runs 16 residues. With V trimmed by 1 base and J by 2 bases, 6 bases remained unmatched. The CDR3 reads CASSIAGQGAQETQYF. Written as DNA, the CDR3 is TGTGCCAGTAGTATAGCTGGGCAGGGGGCTCAAGAGACCCAGTACTTC.

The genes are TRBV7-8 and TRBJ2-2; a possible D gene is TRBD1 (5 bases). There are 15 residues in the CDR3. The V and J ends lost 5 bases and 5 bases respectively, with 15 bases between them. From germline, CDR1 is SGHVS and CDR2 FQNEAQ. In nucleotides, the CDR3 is TGTGCCAGCAGCCGTGGTGGGCAGGGAACCGGGGAGCTGTTTTTT. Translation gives CASSRGGQGTGELFF.

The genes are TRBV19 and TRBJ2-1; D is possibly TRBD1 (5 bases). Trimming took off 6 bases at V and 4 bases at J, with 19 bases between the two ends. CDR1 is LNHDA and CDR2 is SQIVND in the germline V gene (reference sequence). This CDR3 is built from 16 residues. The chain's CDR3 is CASRPRGRRSYNEQFF. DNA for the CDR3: TGTGCCAGTAGACCAAGGGGAAGGCGATCTTACAATGAGCAGTTCTTC.

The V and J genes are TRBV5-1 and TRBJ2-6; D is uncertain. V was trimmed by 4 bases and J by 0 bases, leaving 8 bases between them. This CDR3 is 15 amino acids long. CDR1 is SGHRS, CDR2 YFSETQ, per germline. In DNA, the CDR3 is TGCGCCAGCAGCCCCGACAACTCTGGGGCCAACGTCCTGACTTTC. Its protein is CASSPDNSGANVLTF.

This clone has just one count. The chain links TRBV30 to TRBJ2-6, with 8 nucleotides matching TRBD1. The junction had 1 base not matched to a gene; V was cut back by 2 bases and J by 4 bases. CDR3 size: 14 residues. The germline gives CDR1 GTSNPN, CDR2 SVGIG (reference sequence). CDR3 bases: TGTGCCTGGAGTCGGGACAGGGGGGCCAACGTCCTGACTTTC. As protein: CAWSRDRGANVLTF.

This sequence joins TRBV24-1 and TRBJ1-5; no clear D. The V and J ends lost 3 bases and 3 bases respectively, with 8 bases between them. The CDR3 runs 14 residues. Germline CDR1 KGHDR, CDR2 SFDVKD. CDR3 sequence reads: CATSDDRTNQPQHF. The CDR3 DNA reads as TGTGCCACCAGTGATGATAGAACCAATCAGCCCCAGCATTTT.

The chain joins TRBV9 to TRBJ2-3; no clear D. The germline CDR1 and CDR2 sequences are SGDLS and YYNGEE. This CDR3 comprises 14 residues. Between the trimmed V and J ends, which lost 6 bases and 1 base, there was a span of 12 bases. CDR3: CASTPPGGTDTQYF. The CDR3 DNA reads TGTGCCAGCACCCCCCCCGGTGGCACAGATACGCAGTATTTT.

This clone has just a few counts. The CDR3 DNA is TGCGCCAGCAGCCAAGGTTCGGTCTCTGGAAACACCATATATTTT. This encodes CASSQGSVSGNTIYF. This chain links TRBV4-1 with TRBJ1-3, with D unresolved. CDR3 size: 15 residues. Trimming pared 1 base from V and 0 bases from J, leaving 7 bases between. Germline V gene data show CDR1 as MGHRA and CDR2 as YSYEKL.

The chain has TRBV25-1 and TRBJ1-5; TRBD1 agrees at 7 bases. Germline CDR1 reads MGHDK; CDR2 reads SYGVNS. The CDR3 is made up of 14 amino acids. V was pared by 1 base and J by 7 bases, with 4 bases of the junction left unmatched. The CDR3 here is CASSEFDREQPQHF. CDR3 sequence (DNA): TGTGCCAGCAGTGAATTTGACAGGGAACAGCCCCAGCATTTT.

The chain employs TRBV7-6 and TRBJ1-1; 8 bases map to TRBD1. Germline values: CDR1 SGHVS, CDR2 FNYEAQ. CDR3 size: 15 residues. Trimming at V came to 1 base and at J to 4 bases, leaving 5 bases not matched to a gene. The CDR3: CASSLGGQGLTEAFF. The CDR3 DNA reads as TGTGCCAGCAGCTTAGGAGGACAGGGACTCACTGAAGCTTTCTTT.

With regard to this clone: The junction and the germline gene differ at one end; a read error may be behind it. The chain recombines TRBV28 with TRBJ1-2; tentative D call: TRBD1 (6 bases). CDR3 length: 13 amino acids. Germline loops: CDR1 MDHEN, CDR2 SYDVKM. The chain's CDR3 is CASSATGGTASAW. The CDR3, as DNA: TGTGCCAGCAGCGCGACAGGCGGAACAGCATCGGCGTGG.

In DNA form, the CDR3 reads TGTGCCAGCAGCCAAGACCTCCCCGCGGGGACTAGCGTCTACGAGCAGTACTTC. It is translated as CASSQDLPAGTSVYEQYF. The chain carries TRBV3-1 (or the pseudogene TRBV3-2) and TRBJ2-7, with 10 bases fitting TRBD2. CDR3 size: 18 residues. With 0 bases clipped from V and 3 bases from J, the junction kept 11 bases outside the gene matches. Looked up from germline, CDR1 is LGHDT and CDR2 is YNNKEL (reference sequence).

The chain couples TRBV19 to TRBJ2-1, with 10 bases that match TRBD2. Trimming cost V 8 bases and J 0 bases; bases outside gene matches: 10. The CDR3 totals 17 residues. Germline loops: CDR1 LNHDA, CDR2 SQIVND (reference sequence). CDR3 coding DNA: TGTGCCAGTTCAGGACTAGCGGTCTATAGCTCCTACAATGAGCAGTTCTTC. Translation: CASSGLAVYSSYNEQFF.